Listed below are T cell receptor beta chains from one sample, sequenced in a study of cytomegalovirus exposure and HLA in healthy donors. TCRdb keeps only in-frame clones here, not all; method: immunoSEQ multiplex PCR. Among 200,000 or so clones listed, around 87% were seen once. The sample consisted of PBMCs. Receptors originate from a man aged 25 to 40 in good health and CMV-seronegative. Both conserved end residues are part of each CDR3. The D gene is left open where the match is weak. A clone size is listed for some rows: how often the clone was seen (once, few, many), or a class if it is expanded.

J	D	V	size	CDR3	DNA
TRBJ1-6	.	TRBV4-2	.	CASSHQERARSPLHF	TGTGCCAGCAGCCACCAGGAGAGGGCCCGGTCACCCCTCCACTTT
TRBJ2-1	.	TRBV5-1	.	CATMIVPGNEQFF	TGCGCCACCATGATCGTCCCGGGCAATGAGCAGTTCTTC
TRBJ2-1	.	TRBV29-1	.	CSGIGGNNEQFF	TGCAGCGGAATAGGCGGGAACAATGAGCAGTTCTTC
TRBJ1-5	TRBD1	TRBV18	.	CASSPSTGVGQPQHF	TGTGCCAGCTCACCTTCAACAGGGGTGGGTCAGCCCCAGCATTTT
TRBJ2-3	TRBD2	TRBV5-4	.	CASSWAGLAGVGSTDTQYF	TGTGCCAGCAGCTGGGCGGGACTAGCGGGAGTAGGTAGCACAGATACGCAGTATTTT
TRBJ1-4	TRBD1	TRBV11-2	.	CASSLAGPGGANEKLFF	TGTGCCAGCAGCTTAGCAGGCCCAGGGGGAGCTAATGAAAAACTGTTTTTT
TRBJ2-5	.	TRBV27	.	CASMPGYQETQYF	TGTGCCAGCATGCCAGGGTACCAAGAGACCCAGTACTTC
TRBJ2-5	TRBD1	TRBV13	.	CASSTGPAETQYF	TGTGCCAGCTCGACAGGGCCGGCAGAGACCCAGTACTTC
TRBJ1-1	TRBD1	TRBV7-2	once	CASSSLYRQGRTEAFF	TGTGCCAGCAGCTCCCTCTATAGACAGGGACGCACTGAAGCTTTCTTT
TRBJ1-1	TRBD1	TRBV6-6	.	CASIPPRDRNTEAFF	TGTGCCAGCATTCCCCCTCGGGACAGGAACACTGAAGCTTTCTTT
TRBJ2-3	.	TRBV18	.	CASSPPGTSGDTQYF	TGTGCCAGCTCACCGCCAGGCACCTCAGGGGATACGCAGTATTTT
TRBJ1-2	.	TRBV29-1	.	CSVDPGYGYTF	TGCAGCGTTGACCCGGGGTATGGCTACACCTTC
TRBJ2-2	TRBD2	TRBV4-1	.	CASSQSHPGLADTGELFF	TGCGCCAGCAGCCAATCCCATCCGGGACTAGCGGACACCGGGGAGCTGTTTTTT
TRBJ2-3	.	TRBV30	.	CAWSVVGGPTDTQYF	TGTGCCTGGAGTGTTGTGGGAGGACCCACAGATACGCAGTATTTT
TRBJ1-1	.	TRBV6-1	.	CASAAGRMNTEAFF	TGTGCCAGCGCGGCAGGGCGAATGAACACTGAAGCTTTCTTT
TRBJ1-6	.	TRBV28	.	CASSLLQGIRPLHF	TGTGCCAGCAGTTTATTGCAGGGAATAAGACCCCTCCACTTT
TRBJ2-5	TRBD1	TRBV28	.	CASSLPGGGEETQYF	TGTGCCAGCAGTTTACCAGGGGGCGGCGAAGAGACCCAGTACTTC
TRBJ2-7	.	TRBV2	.	CASNVIQGTGEQYF	TGTGCCAGCAATGTTATACAGGGAACTGGCGAGCAGTACTTC
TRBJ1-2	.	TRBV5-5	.	CASSLGGDGYTF	TGTGCCAGCAGCTTGGGGGGCGATGGCTACACCTTC
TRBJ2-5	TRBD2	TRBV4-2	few	CASSQGTSGQETQYF	TGTGCCAGCAGCCAAGGGACTAGCGGACAAGAGACCCAGTACTTC
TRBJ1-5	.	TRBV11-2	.	CASSHYTGPQHF	TGTGCCAGCAGCCACTACACGGGGCCCCAGCATTTT
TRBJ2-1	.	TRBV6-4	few	CASSDSASFNEQFF	TGTGCCAGCAGTGACTCCGCGTCATTCAATGAGCAGTTCTTC
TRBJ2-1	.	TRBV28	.	CASSFIATLLDGSYNEQFF	TGTGCCAGCAGTTTTATTGCCACCTTACTCGATGGCTCCTACAATGAGCAGTTCTTC
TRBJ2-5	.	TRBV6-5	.	CATERGRARETQYF	TGTGCCACCGAAAGAGGCAGGGCCCGGGAGACCCAGTACTTC
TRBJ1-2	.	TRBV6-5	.	CASSTTFRVGYGYTF	TGTGCCAGCAGTACGACCTTTCGGGTCGGCTATGGCTACACCTTC
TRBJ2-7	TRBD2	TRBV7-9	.	CASSPQASASGGYEQYF	TGTGCCAGCAGCCCCCAGGCCTCGGCTAGCGGGGGCTACGAGCAGTACTTC
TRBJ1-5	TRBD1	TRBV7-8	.	CASSLQGASNQPQHF	TGTGCCAGCAGCTTACAGGGGGCGAGCAATCAGCCCCAGCATTTT